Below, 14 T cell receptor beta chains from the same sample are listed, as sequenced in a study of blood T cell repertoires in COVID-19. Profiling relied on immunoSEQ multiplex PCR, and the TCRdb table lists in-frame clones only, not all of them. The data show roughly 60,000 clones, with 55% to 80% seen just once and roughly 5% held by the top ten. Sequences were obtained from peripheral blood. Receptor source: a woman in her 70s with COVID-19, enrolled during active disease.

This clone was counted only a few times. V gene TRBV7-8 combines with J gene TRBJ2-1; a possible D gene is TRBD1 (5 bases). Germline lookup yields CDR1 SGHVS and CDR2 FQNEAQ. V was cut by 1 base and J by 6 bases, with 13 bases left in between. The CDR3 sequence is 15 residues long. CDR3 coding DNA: TGTGCCAGCAGCTTAGGGACGACAGACACCAATGAGCAGTTCTTC. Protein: CASSLGTTDTNEQFF.

The CDR3 nucleotides are TGTGCCAGCTCACCCCAGGTTGGGGGCTCAGATACGCAGTATTTT. Protein: CASSPQVGGSDTQYF. The chain links TRBV18 to TRBJ2-3; D might be TRBD1 (6 bases). In germline, CDR1 is KGHSH, CDR2 LQKENI. V was trimmed by 3 bases and J by 4 bases, leaving 14 bases between them. There are 15 residues in the CDR3.

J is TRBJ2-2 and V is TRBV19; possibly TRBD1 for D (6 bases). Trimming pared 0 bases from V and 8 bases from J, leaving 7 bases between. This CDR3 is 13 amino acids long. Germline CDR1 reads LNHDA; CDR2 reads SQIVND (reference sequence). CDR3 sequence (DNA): TGTGCCAGTAGTATAGAAGGGACAGGGGAGCTGTTTTTT. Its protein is CASSIEGTGELFF.

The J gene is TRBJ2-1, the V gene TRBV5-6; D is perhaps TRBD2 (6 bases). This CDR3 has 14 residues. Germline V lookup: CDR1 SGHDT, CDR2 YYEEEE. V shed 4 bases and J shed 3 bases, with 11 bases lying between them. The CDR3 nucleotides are TGTGCCAGCAGCGCGGGACTGATCTACAATGAGCAGTTCTTC. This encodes CASSAGLIYNEQFF. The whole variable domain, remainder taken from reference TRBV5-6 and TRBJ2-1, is DAGVTQSPTHLIKTRGQQVTLRCSPKSGHDTVSWYQQALGQGPQFIFQYYEEEERQRGNFPDRFSGHQFPNYSSELNVNALLLGDSALYLCASSAGLIYNEQFFGPGTRLTVL.

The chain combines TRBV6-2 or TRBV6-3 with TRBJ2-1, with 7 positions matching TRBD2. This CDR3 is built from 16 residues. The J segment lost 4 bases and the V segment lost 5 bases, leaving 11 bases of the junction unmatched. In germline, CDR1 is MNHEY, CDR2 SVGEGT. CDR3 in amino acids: CASSQSPSGSYNEQFF. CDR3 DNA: TGTGCCAGCAGTCAATCGCCTAGCGGATCTTACAATGAGCAGTTCTTC.

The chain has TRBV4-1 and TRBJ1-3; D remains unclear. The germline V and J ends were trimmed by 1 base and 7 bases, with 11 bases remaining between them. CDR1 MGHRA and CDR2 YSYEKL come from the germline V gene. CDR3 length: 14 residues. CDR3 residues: CASSQGGGPNTIYF. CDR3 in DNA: TGCGCCAGCAGCCAAGGGGGAGGCCCCAACACCATATATTTT.

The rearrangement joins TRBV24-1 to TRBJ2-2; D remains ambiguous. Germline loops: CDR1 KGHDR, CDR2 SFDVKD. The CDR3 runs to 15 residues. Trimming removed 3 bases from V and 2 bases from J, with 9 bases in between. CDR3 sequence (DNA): TGTGCCACCAGTGATAGCACCTTCAACACCGGGGAGCTGTTTTTT. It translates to CATSDSTFNTGELFF.

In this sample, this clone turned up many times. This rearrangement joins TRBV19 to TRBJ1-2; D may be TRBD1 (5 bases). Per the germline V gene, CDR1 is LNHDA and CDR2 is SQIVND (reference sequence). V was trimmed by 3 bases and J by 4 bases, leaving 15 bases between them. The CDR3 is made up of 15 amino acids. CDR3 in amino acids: CASSIRGPGGYGYTF. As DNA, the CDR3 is TGTGCCAGTAGTATTCGGGGACCGGGGGGCTATGGCTACACCTTC.

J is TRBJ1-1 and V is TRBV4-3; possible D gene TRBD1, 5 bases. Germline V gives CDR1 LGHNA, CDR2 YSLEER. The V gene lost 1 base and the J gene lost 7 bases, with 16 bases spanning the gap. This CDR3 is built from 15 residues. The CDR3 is CASSQGVRGDNEAFF. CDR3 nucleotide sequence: TGCGCCAGCAGCCAAGGGGTGCGGGGCGATAATGAAGCTTTCTTT.

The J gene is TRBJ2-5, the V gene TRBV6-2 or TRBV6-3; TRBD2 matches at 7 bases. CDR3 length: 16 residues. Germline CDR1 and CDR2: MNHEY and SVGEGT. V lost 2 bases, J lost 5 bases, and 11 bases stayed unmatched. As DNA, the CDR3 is TGTGCCAGCAGTTACGCCCGGGACTACCCGCGGGAGACCCAGTACTTC. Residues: CASSYARDYPRETQYF.

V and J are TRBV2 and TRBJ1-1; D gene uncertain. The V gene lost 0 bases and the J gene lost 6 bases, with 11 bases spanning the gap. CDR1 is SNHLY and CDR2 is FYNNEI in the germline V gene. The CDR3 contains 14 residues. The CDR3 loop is CASSEAAGAAEAFF. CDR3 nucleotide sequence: TGTGCCAGCAGTGAAGCGGCCGGAGCCGCTGAAGCTTTCTTT.

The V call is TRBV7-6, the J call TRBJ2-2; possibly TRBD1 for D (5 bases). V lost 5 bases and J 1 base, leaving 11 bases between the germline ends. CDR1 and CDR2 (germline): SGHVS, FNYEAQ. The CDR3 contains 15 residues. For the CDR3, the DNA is TGTGCCAGCAGCCCAGGGCCAAGGAACACCGGGGAGCTGTTTTTT. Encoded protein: CASSPGPRNTGELFF.

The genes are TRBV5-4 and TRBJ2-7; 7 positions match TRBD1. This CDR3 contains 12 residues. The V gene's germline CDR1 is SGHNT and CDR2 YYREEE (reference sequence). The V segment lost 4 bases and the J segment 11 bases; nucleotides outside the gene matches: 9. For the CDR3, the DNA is TGTGCCAGCAGCCTTGTCGACAGGGAGAAGTACTTC. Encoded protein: CASSLVDREKYF.

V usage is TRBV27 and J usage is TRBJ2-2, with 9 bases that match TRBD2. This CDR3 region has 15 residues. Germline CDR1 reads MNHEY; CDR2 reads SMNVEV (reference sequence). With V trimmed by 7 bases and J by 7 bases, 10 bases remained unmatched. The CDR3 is CASKASGGPGGELFF. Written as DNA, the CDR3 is TGTGCCAGCAAGGCCAGCGGGGGGCCGGGCGGGGAGCTGTTTTTT.